The 4 T cell receptor beta chains below come from one sample, sequenced in a study of vaccination effects on CD4 cells after COVID-19. TCRdb's copy holds only in-frame clones and misses some; the assay was immunoSEQ multiplex PCR. This sample has about 34,000 clones, with around 79% found just once. The culture ran for around 10 days before CD4+ T cells were isolated. The person was diagnosed with PCR-confirmed SARS-CoV-2 infection between March and December 2020. Participants were given two doses of BNT162b2 or mRNA-1273 vaccine. The antigens for these receptors are not known. The specimen was CD4+ T cells from PBMCs cultured without peptide, collected after COVID-19 vaccination. The receptors originated from a human donor who had a prior SARS-CoV-2 infection.

The V and J genes are TRBV18 and TRBJ2-7, with 7 positions matching TRBD1. The CDR3 contains 14 residues. From germline, CDR1 is KGHSH and CDR2 LQKENI. Unmatched junction bases numbered 4, after V lost 3 bases and J lost 2 bases. The CDR3 region has the DNA TGTGCCAGCTCACCCGGGACAGCAACCTACGAGCAGTACTTC. Residues: CASSPGTATYEQYF.

The chain employs TRBV10-3 and TRBJ1-6; 7 nucleotides agree with TRBD1. The germline gives CDR1 ENHRY, CDR2 SYGVKD. V shed 8 bases, J shed 9 bases, and the junction held 10 bases outside the gene matches. CDR3 length: 14 amino acids. CDR3 nucleotide sequence: TGTGCCATCGCACCCGACAGGGAAGGTTCACCCCTCCACTTT. Its protein is CAIAPDREGSPLHF.

This clone was picked up one time. The chain carries TRBV6-2 or TRBV6-3 and TRBJ2-7; D not certain. V was cut by 0 bases and J by 1 base, with 16 bases left in between. Germline assignment: CDR1 MNHEY and CDR2 SVGEGT. There are 17 residues in the CDR3. CDR3 nucleotide sequence: TGTGCCAGCAGTTACTCCGATCTCGGTAGGAGATCCTACGAGCAGTACTTC. This encodes CASSYSDLGRRSYEQYF.

The sample holds a few counts of this clone. The V gene is TRBV18, the J gene TRBJ2-1; TRBD1 aligns across 9 bases. Losses at the gene ends were 4 bases for V and 3 bases for J; bases not matched to a gene: 10. The V gene's germline CDR1 is KGHSH and CDR2 LQKENI. CDR3 length: 17 residues. Here the CDR3 reads CASSLRTGQGVYNEQFF. The CDR3 bases are TGTGCCAGCTCACTACGGACGGGACAGGGAGTCTACAATGAGCAGTTCTTC.